One and the same sample provided the 29 T cell receptor beta chains below, sequenced in a study of shared clonotypes between healthy human individuals. Using immunoSEQ multiplex PCR, the repertoire was profiled, and TCRdb retains in-frame clones only, with some absent. The table shows millions of clones, with more than 80% occurring only once. Sequenced material: naive CD4+ T cells sorted from blood. Subset specified: CD45RA+ positively selected. Receptor source: a man in his late teens or twenties in good health.

The chain's CDR3 is CASSPGRGTRDTDTQYF. The CDR3 DNA is TGCGCCAGCAGCCCCGGGAGGGGGACTCGCGACACAGATACGCAGTATTTT. The chain employs TRBV4-1 and TRBJ2-3; 8 bases align to TRBD2. CDR3 length: 17 amino acids. Germline V gene data show CDR1 as MGHRA and CDR2 as YSYEKL. Germline trimming cut 4 bases from V and 2 bases from J; bases unmatched to any gene: 11.

The chain employs TRBV4-3 and TRBJ1-6; 8 nucleotides agree with TRBD1. Germline CDR1 and CDR2: LGHNA and YSLEER. This CDR3 spans 15 amino acids. V was pared by 3 bases and J by 7 bases, with 5 bases of the junction left unmatched. In DNA, the CDR3 is TGCGCCAGCAGCCAGGCCCAGGGGGCCAATTCACCCCTCCACTTT. It encodes CASSQAQGANSPLHF.

This chain uses TRBV4-3 with TRBJ1-3; D is ambiguous. Deletions cut 3 bases from V and 0 bases from J, with 12 bases between. This CDR3 has 16 residues. Germline-derived CDR1 and CDR2 are LGHNA and YSLEER. The CDR3 nucleotides are TGCGCCAGCAGCCAGGAATGGGGAGCCTCTGGAAACACCATATATTTT. Residues: CASSQEWGASGNTIYF.

This chain links TRBV9 with TRBJ2-7; D ambiguous. Germline loops: CDR1 SGDLS, CDR2 YYNGEE. The CDR3 length is 14 residues. V was cut by 3 bases and J by 4 bases, with 14 bases left in between. DNA for the CDR3: TGTGCCAGCAGCGCGCGGTGGGGTTTATACGAGCAGTACTTC. This sequence encodes CASSARWGLYEQYF. The whole variable domain, remainder taken from reference TRBV9 and TRBJ2-7, is DSGVTQTPKHLITATGQRVTLRCSPRSGDLSVYWYQQSLDQGLQFLIQYYNGEERAKGNILERFSAQQFPDLHSELNLSSLELGDSALYFCASSARWGLYEQYFGPGTRLTVT.

V gene TRBV6-5 combines with J gene TRBJ1-4; weak D call: TRBD1 (5 bases). In germline, CDR1 is MNHEY, CDR2 SVGAGI. The CDR3 extends over 14 amino acids. V was trimmed by 6 bases and J by 8 bases, leaving 16 bases between them. CDR3 amino acids: CASSARVMKEKLFF. For the CDR3, the DNA is TGTGCCAGCAGCGCCAGGGTAATGAAGGAAAAACTGTTTTTT.

With regard to this clone: Other DNA sequences in this sample translate to the same CDR3. The rearrangement joins TRBV5-1 to TRBJ1-2, with D possibly being TRBD1 (6 bases). Trimming pared 0 bases from V and 1 base from J, leaving 7 bases between. Germline-derived CDR1 and CDR2 are SGHRS and YFSETQ. CDR3 size: 14 residues. CDR3 region: CASSLEGGNYGYTF. Written as DNA, the CDR3 is TGCGCCAGCAGCTTGGAAGGGGGTAACTATGGCTACACCTTC.

The genes are TRBV11-2 and TRBJ2-1; D possibly corresponds to TRBD1 (6 bases). This CDR3 comprises 16 residues. Trimming removed 6 bases from V and 2 bases from J, with 17 bases in between. Germline V gene sequence: CDR1 SGHAT, CDR2 FQNNGV. The chain's CDR3 is CASRTARGSTYNEQFF. DNA of the CDR3: TGTGCCAGCAGAACCGCTAGGGGGAGTACCTACAATGAGCAGTTCTTC.

V usage is TRBV5-4 and J usage is TRBJ2-6, with D perhaps matching TRBD2 (5 bases). V lost 0 bases and J lost 0, with 13 bases in between. The CDR3 runs to 18 residues. CDR1 and CDR2 from the germline V gene are SGHNT and YYREEE (reference sequence). CDR3 in amino acids: CASSLAAGIRSGANVLTF. CDR3 sequence (DNA): TGTGCCAGCAGCTTGGCTGCCGGGATACGCTCTGGGGCCAACGTCCTGACTTTC.

J is TRBJ1-4 and V is TRBV28; D possibly corresponds to TRBD1 (5 bases). Germline lookup yields CDR1 MDHEN and CDR2 SYDVKM. V lost 5 bases and J lost 3, with 10 bases in between. The CDR3 runs to 14 residues. CDR3: CASSHGTANEKLFF. Written as DNA, the CDR3 is TGTGCCAGCAGTCACGGGACGGCTAATGAAAAACTGTTTTTT.

V gene TRBV4-1 combines with J gene TRBJ1-2; 9 nucleotides match TRBD1. V was pared by 1 base and J by 7 bases, with 16 bases of the junction left unmatched. The CDR3 length is 18 residues. Germline V CDR1 and CDR2: MGHRA, YSYEKL. CDR3 coding DNA: TGCGCCAGCAGCCAAGGGGTCGGGGTCACAGGGGGCTTTGGTGGCTACACCTTC. Translating gives CASSQGVGVTGGFGGYTF.

The chain has TRBV5-1 and TRBJ2-1, with 12 bases that match TRBD2. V trimming: 3 bases; J trimming: 10 bases; junction bases outside the gene matches: 5. This CDR3 spans 14 amino acids. Germline assignment: CDR1 SGHRS and CDR2 YFSETQ. DNA for the CDR3: TGCGCCAGCAGCTCTAGCGGGAGGGTTCAAGAGCAGTTCTTC. Translated, it gives CASSSSGRVQEQFF.

This clone showed up just once. This chain connects TRBV10-3 to TRBJ1-1; D is unresolved. CDR3 length: 15 residues. The germline V gene has CDR1 ENHRY and CDR2 SYGVKD. V was clipped by 3 bases and J by 4 bases, with 15 bases between them. This CDR3 is CAISERAPEATEAFF. The CDR3 DNA is TGTGCCATCAGTGAACGAGCCCCCGAGGCCACTGAAGCTTTCTTT.

The table lists this clone with a count of one. The CDR3 DNA reads TGTGCCAGCAGTTACGGCACTAGCGGGTTCTACGAGCAGTACTTC. Amino acid sequence: CASSYGTSGFYEQYF. The rearrangement uses TRBV6-5 and TRBJ2-7; 9 bases align to TRBD2. In germline, CDR1 is MNHEY, CDR2 SVGAGI. V shed 2 bases and J 3 bases; nucleotides not matched to a gene: 5. The CDR3 length is 15 residues.

This clone occurred a few times. The chain combines TRBV30 with TRBJ1-1; TRBD1 matches 9 bases. V lost 2 bases and J lost 2; bases outside the gene matches: 6. The germline gives CDR1 GTSNPN, CDR2 SVGIG (reference sequence). The length of the CDR3 is 15 residues. DNA of the CDR3: TGTGCCTGGAGTCTAGGACAGGGGCTTAACACTGAAGCTTTCTTT. It encodes CAWSLGQGLNTEAFF.

This clone was found a few times. The rearrangement links TRBV7-9 to TRBJ1-5; D is undetermined. The CDR3 consists of 14 residues. The V end was cut by 1 base, the J end by 6 bases, with 10 bases between. Germline V gene data show CDR1 as SEHNR and CDR2 as FQNEAQ (reference sequence). CDR3: CASSLGGIGQPQHF. CDR3 nucleotide sequence: TGTGCCAGCAGCTTAGGAGGGATAGGTCAGCCCCAGCATTTT.

The J gene is TRBJ1-2, the V gene TRBV7-3; perhaps TRBD1 as D (6 bases). V dropped 4 bases and J dropped 8 bases, with 8 bases sitting between them. The CDR3 is made up of 11 amino acids. CDR1 SGHTA and CDR2 FQGTGA come from the germline V gene. CDR3 loop: CASSSGTGYTF. CDR3 coding DNA: TGTGCCAGCAGCTCCGGGACAGGCTACACCTTC.

The chain carries TRBV4-3 and TRBJ1-3; D gene ambiguous. Per germline, CDR1 LGHNA and CDR2 YSLEER. Trimming removed 3 bases from V and 1 base from J, with 7 bases in between. The CDR3 sequence is 14 residues long. CDR3 coding DNA: TGCGCCAGCAGCCATACCGCATCTGGAAACACCATATATTTT. It codes for CASSHTASGNTIYF.

V gene TRBV10-3 combines with J gene TRBJ1-2, with D possibly being TRBD1 (5 bases). CDR3 length: 15 amino acids. CDR1 is ENHRY and CDR2 is SYGVKD in the germline V gene. Trimming pared 4 bases from V and 4 bases from J, leaving 16 bases between. The CDR3 is CAISGDGAFAYGYTF. The CDR3 nucleotides are TGTGCCATCAGTGGGGACGGGGCTTTTGCCTATGGCTACACCTTC.

The CDR3 nucleotides read TGCGCCAGCAGCTTGGATCGGGGGGGCCGGGAGACCCAGTACTTC. Protein product: CASSLDRGGRETQYF. The chain recombines TRBV5-1 with TRBJ2-5, with 8 bases that match TRBD2. Germline CDR1 and CDR2: SGHRS and YFSETQ. The ends lost 0 bases at V and 5 bases at J; junction bases unmatched: 6. The CDR3 loop spans 15 amino acids.

This chain links TRBV19 with TRBJ2-3; 11 nucleotides align to TRBD2. V was clipped by 6 bases and J by 6 bases; unmatched bases: 8. This CDR3 region has 15 residues. The germline gives CDR1 LNHDA, CDR2 SQIVND (reference sequence). The CDR3 DNA reads TGTGCCAGTAGCCTGACTAGCGGGACCGTGGATACGCAGTATTTT. It codes for CASSLTSGTVDTQYF.

The rearrangement links TRBV7-2 to TRBJ1-1, with TRBD1 matching over 8 bases. J gave up 4 bases and V 2 bases, and 9 bases lay outside the gene matches. The germline CDR1 and CDR2 sequences are SGHTA and FQGNSA. CDR3 length: 16 amino acids. CDR3 DNA: TGTGCCAGCAGCTTATCAGGGGGCCGAGTGGGCACTGAAGCTTTCTTT. It translates to CASSLSGGRVGTEAFF.

This chain connects TRBV7-9 to TRBJ1-1; 8 nucleotides line up with TRBD1. Germline CDR1 and CDR2: SEHNR and FQNEAQ (reference sequence). This CDR3 comprises 16 residues. V lost 2 bases and J lost 6; bases outside the gene matches: 11. As DNA, the CDR3 is TGTGCCAGCAGCTTACAGGGGGCAGGCCTTTTTTCTGAAGCTTTCTTT. This gives the protein CASSLQGAGLFSEAFF.

This chain uses TRBV5-4 with TRBJ1-2, with 7 bases fitting TRBD1. Germline values: CDR1 SGHNT, CDR2 YYREEE (reference sequence). V lost 4 bases and J lost 3; bases outside the gene matches: 3. CDR3 length equals 13 residues. The CDR3: CASSRTGDYGYTF. The DNA of the CDR3 is TGTGCCAGCAGCCGAACAGGGGACTATGGCTACACCTTC.

The rearrangement links TRBV18 to TRBJ1-2, with 7 positions matching TRBD1. The V segment lost 6 bases and the J segment 2 bases; nucleotides outside the gene matches: 6. CDR1 and CDR2 from the germline V gene are KGHSH and LQKENI. This CDR3 has 14 amino acids. The CDR3 nucleotides read TGTGCCAGCTCCGCCGGGACAGTAAACTATGGCTACACCTTC. Amino acids: CASSAGTVNYGYTF. Full variable domain (outside the CDR3, taken from reference TRBV18 and TRBJ1-2): NAGVMQNPRHLVRRRGQEARLRCSPMKGHSHVYWYRQLPEEGLKFMVYLQKENIIDESGMPKERFSAEFPKEGPSILRIQQVVRGDSAAYFCASSAGTVNYGYTFGSGTRLTVV.

This rearrangement joins TRBV7-3 to TRBJ2-1, with a weak D call TRBD2 (5 bases). V was shortened by 4 bases and J by 5 bases, with 12 bases between the two germline ends. Germline CDR1 and CDR2: SGHTA and FQGTGA. CDR3 length: 14 amino acids. The CDR3 DNA sequence: TGTGCCAGCAGCTACGGGGATAACAACAATGAGCAGTTCTTC. Its protein is CASSYGDNNNEQFF.

The chain couples TRBV14 to TRBJ2-1; maybe TRBD2 (6 bases). The CDR3 runs 15 residues. Trimming took 1 base from V and 3 from J, leaving 10 bases between them. The germline gives CDR1 SGHDN, CDR2 FVKESK. Here the CDR3 reads CASSQGASVYNEQFF. CDR3 in DNA: TGTGCCAGCAGCCAAGGGGCTAGCGTCTACAATGAGCAGTTCTTC.

The chain couples TRBV13 to TRBJ2-2, with TRBD2 matching 15 bases. Germline V CDR1 and CDR2: PRHDT, FYEKMQ (reference sequence). V lost 5 bases and J lost 6; bases outside the gene matches: 4. The CDR3 spans 16 residues. The chain's CDR3 is CASSRGLAGGAGELFF. The CDR3 region has the DNA TGTGCCAGCAGCCGCGGACTAGCGGGAGGGGCCGGGGAGCTGTTTTTT.

The chain has TRBV9 and TRBJ2-1, with 10 nucleotides matching TRBD2. The CDR3 is made up of 16 amino acids. J lost 3 bases, V lost 4 bases, and 7 bases had no gene match. Looked up from germline, CDR1 is SGDLS and CDR2 is YYNGEE. CDR3 amino acids: CASSSSGRALYNEQFF. In nucleotides, the CDR3 is TGTGCCAGCAGCTCAAGCGGGAGGGCCCTCTACAATGAGCAGTTCTTC. The entire variable domain, with the rest obtained from reference TRBV9 and TRBJ2-1, is as follows: DSGVTQTPKHLITATGQRVTLRCSPRSGDLSVYWYQQSLDQGLQFLIQYYNGEERAKGNILERFSAQQFPDLHSELNLSSLELGDSALYFCASSSSGRALYNEQFFGPGTRLTVL.

This clone was picked up one time. V is TRBV5-4 and J is TRBJ2-1, with TRBD2 as a possible D gene (7 bases). The germline V and J ends were trimmed by 3 bases and 4 bases, with 17 bases remaining between them. In germline, CDR1 is SGHNT, CDR2 YYREEE (reference sequence). The CDR3 spans 16 residues. CDR3 sequence reads: CASSSLGGANYNEQFF. In DNA form, the CDR3 reads TGTGCCAGCAGCTCGCTAGGGGGGGCCAATTACAATGAGCAGTTCTTC.